This T cell receptor beta chain was sequenced during a study of blood T cell repertoires in COVID-19. Study details: Material from acute and convalescent COVID-19 was sourced from the United States, Italy and Spain. T cells, B-cell-depleted T cells, or PBMCs provided the cDNA or gDNA that served as material.

Original processing methods: Estimation of nucleated cell counts was performed using reference gene primer amplification. Measured with immunoSEQ multiplex PCR; TCRdb has only the in-frame clones, and not every one. That table furnishes V, J and clone size, whereas the DNA furnished D and trimming. The table has just over 25,000 clones, 90% seen once. The sequence was collected from a human donor in a cohort sampled during active COVID-19. Material for sequencing was peripheral blood.

CDR3 region: CASSQVREQFF. DNA of the CDR3: TGTGCCAGCAGCCAAGTCAGGGAGCAGTTCTTC. V and J are TRBV6-6 and TRBJ2-1; D unresolved. The germline V gene encodes CDR1 MNHNY and CDR2 SVGAGI (reference sequence). V was clipped by 6 bases and J by 10 bases, with 10 bases between them. The CDR3 extends over 11 amino acids.